What follows is one TCR beta chain and its context. As yet, its antigen is unknown. Trimming shortened V by 0 bases and J by 5 bases, and 20 bases separated the two germline ends. Germline V gene sequence: CDR1 SGDLS, CDR2 YYNGEE. The CDR3 is 17 amino acids. Primers included in the PCR were 60 Vbeta and 13 Jbeta primers. Original methodology: Some 10 million shared chains were among the 65 million to 85 million unique TCR beta chains that a later analysis counted. The protocol was immunoSEQ multiplex PCR, while the TCRdb copy is restricted to in-frame clones and leaves out a portion. Clonal size and the V and J genes are those of that table, whereas D and trimming came from the DNA. There are about 140,000 clones in the sample; around 77% occur only once, and roughly 4.9% lies in the top ten. This record belongs to a study of cytomegalovirus exposure and HLA in healthy donors. Across the whole study: Earlier, about 179 million T cells were analyzed, and some 120 million unique TCR beta sequences were found among them. Study-level points and caveats: Researchers reported in a later analysis that a missense DCLRE1C variant was tied to TCR beta V- and J-gene trimming. About 87% or about 30% of the time was how often most TCR beta V segments were productive, according to an earlier analysis.

The TCR comes from a woman between 50 and 59 years old in good health and CMV-seronegative. The rearrangement uses TRBV9 and TRBJ1-2; D gene uncertain. Sequenced input: PBMCs. As DNA, the CDR3 is TGTGCCAGCAGCGTAGCGGCAAGTCTGGGCCTTGGTTATGGCTACACCTTC. Translation gives CASSVAASLGLGYGYTF.